The 8 T cell receptor beta chains listed next were all sequenced from one sample in a study of shared clonotypes between healthy human individuals. TCRdb's copy holds only in-frame clones and misses some; the assay was immunoSEQ multiplex PCR. Among roughly 640,000 clones listed, under 80% were seen once. The sequencing sample was made of memory CD4+ T cells sorted from blood. Subset given: CD45RA-negative fraction. The source of these receptors is a young woman in good health.

This chain links TRBV28 with TRBJ1-2; D is undetermined. This CDR3 is 12 amino acids long. Germline loops: CDR1 MDHEN, CDR2 SYDVKM. V dropped 2 bases and J dropped 6 bases, with 7 bases sitting between them. CDR3 DNA: TGTGCCAGCAGTTTAGCAAGGGATGGCTACACCTTC. Translation gives CASSLARDGYTF.

This clone appeared a few times. V usage is TRBV6-5 and J usage is TRBJ1-3, with 8 positions matching TRBD1. This CDR3 has 16 residues. V lost 0 bases to trimming and J lost 3 bases; unmatched junction nucleotides: 4. Per germline, CDR1 MNHEY and CDR2 SVGAGI. The CDR3 sequence: CASSYSIGTGGNTIYF. DNA of the CDR3: TGTGCCAGCAGTTACTCGATCGGGACAGGTGGAAACACCATATATTTT.

The V gene is TRBV6-6, the J gene TRBJ2-7; the D gene is possibly TRBD1 (7 bases). Per the germline V gene, CDR1 is MNHNY and CDR2 is SVGAGI (reference sequence). V lost 0 bases and J lost 2, with 14 bases in between. The CDR3 has 16 residues. The CDR3 coding sequence is TGTGCCAGCAGTTACTCTCTGCGGGACAGCCCCTACGAGCAGTACTTC. The encoded protein is CASSYSLRDSPYEQYF.

The rearrangement joins TRBV7-9 to TRBJ2-7, with 11 nucleotides matching TRBD1. Germline lookup yields CDR1 SEHNR and CDR2 FQNEAQ (reference sequence). Trimming at V came to 6 bases and at J to 3 bases, leaving 7 bases not matched to a gene. The CDR3 totals 15 residues. CDR3 nucleotides: TGTGCCAGCAGTTACTCCGGGACAGGGGGCTACGAGCAGTACTTC. As protein: CASSYSGTGGYEQYF.

The V and J genes are TRBV5-1 and TRBJ2-7; TRBD1 matches 7 bases. The V gene end was trimmed by 3 bases and the J gene end by 6 bases; junction bases not matched to a gene: 6. The CDR3 consists of 13 residues. The germline gives CDR1 SGHRS, CDR2 YFSETQ. CDR3 bases: TGCGCCAGCAGCTACGAGGGGGCGACCGAGCAGTACTTC. This gives the protein CASSYEGATEQYF.

The V and J genes are TRBV11-2 and TRBJ1-2; weak D call: TRBD1 (6 bases). V lost 4 bases and J 5 bases, leaving 20 bases between the germline ends. Germline assignment: CDR1 SGHAT and CDR2 FQNNGV. CDR3 length: 16 amino acids. CDR3 sequence reads: CASSSLAGARGYGYTF. The CDR3 nucleotides read TGTGCCAGCAGCTCTCTGGCAGGGGCGCGAGGATATGGCTACACCTTC.

About this clone: A read error may explain this, as a much larger clone is one base away. The same CDR3 arises from other DNA sequences in this sample as well. This chain links TRBV5-1 with TRBJ1-1; TRBD1 matches at 11 bases. CDR3 length: 14 amino acids. Per germline, CDR1 SGHRS and CDR2 YFSETQ. The J segment lost 4 bases and the V segment lost 2 bases, leaving 1 base of the junction unmatched. In nucleotides, the CDR3 is TGCGCCAGCAGCTTCGGGACAGGGGGCACTGAAGCTTTCTTT. Its translation is CASSFGTGGTEAFF.

The rearrangement joins TRBV11-2 to TRBJ2-6; D is possibly TRBD1 (5 bases). The length of the CDR3 is 16 residues. Germline V gene data show CDR1 as SGHAT and CDR2 as FQNNGV. With 0 bases removed from V and 1 base from J, the gap between germline ends came to 7 bases. The CDR3 protein is CASSLDGASGANVLTF. The DNA for the CDR3 is TGTGCCAGCAGCTTAGATGGGGCTTCTGGGGCCAACGTCCTGACTTTC.